This TCR beta chain was profiled in a study of metastatic and nonmetastatic thyroid tumors. About the study: Thyroid patients, malignant and benign, had repertoires compared across blood and tumor or nodule tissue. Study outcomes and limitations: According to reports, the diversity of TCR beta was significantly higher in malignant thyroid tumors than in benign nodules, and this held in both blood and tumor samples.

Sample share makes this clone medium-sized. Antigen unknown. The CDR3 has 16 amino acids. J gave up 11 bases and V 5 bases, and 15 bases lay outside the gene matches. Germline V CDR1 and CDR2: MDHEN, SYDVKM. Authors' processing steps: For papillary thyroid cancer, a distant-metastasis classifier was constructed from CDR3 differences observed across clinicopathological groups. Using MiXCR, TCRdb reanalyzed the PCR reads. Here the V and J calls rest on TCRdb's processing, not on the authors' analysis. Here the sample spans 35,000 to 50,000 clones, roughly 12% being singletons. Thyroid surgery was preceded by no treatment in any patient.

This TCR was recovered from a female donor with papillary thyroid cancer or a benign thyroid nodule (not recorded which). Some clones in this sample may be carry-over from other donors' samples. The chain combines TRBV28 with TRBJ2-1; 10 positions match TRBD2. The sequenced sample consisted of blood. CDR3: CASSPISGRALAQQFF. The CDR3 nucleotides read TGTGCCAGCAGTCCCATCAGCGGGAGGGCCCTCGCACAGCAGTTCTTC.